What follows are 29 T cell receptor beta chains derived from one specimen sequenced in a study of cytotoxic CD8 clonotypes in ibrutinib-treated CLL. Clones were sequenced by immunoSEQ multiplex PCR, and TCRdb holds only the in-frame ones, with some missing. The data show 76,000 or so clones, roughly 80% seen once. The material sequenced was PBMCs, taken after 24 months of ibrutinib treatment. The receptors shown here come from a human donor with chronic lymphocytic leukemia.

The V and J genes are TRBV19 and TRBJ2-2; D could derive from TRBD1 or TRBD2 (5 bases each). Germline CDR1 is LNHDA and CDR2 is SQIVND (reference sequence). CDR3 length: 15 residues. V was pared by 10 bases and J by 6 bases, with 21 bases between. CDR3 protein: CATAAMVGPAGELFF. For the CDR3, the DNA is TGTGCCACGGCGGCTATGGTGGGACCCGCCGGGGAGCTGTTTTTT.

This chain links TRBV5-4 with TRBJ2-3, with 14 bases that match TRBD2. The germline CDR1 and CDR2 sequences are SGHNT and YYREEE (reference sequence). This CDR3 spans 18 amino acids. V dropped 3 bases and J dropped 5; count of bases not matched to a gene: 11. As DNA, the CDR3 is TGTGCCAGCAGCTCCCGACTAGCGGGAGGGCGATTCAGAGATACGCAGTATTTT. Translating it yields CASSSRLAGGRFRDTQYF.

The chain uses TRBV7-2 and TRBJ2-7; D call uncertain. V gave up 0 bases and J gave up 4 bases, with 7 bases separating them. CDR3 length: 13 residues. Per the germline V gene, CDR1 is SGHTA and CDR2 is FQGNSA. The CDR3 sequence is CASSLAAYYEQYF. The CDR3 DNA reads TGTGCCAGCAGCTTAGCCGCGTATTACGAGCAGTACTTC.

The genes are TRBV15 and TRBJ2-3; TRBD2 agrees at 7 bases. Per the germline V gene, CDR1 is LNHNV and CDR2 is YYDKDF (reference sequence). The junction had 14 bases not matched to a gene; V was cut back by 1 base and J by 7 bases. The CDR3 is 17 residues long. The CDR3 bases are TGTGCCACCAGCAGAGGGGGAGGAAGCGGGAATAGGAATACGCAGTATTTT. Translating gives CATSRGGGSGNRNTQYF.

The J gene is TRBJ2-2, the V gene TRBV5-1; D gene unclear. The V gene's germline CDR1 is SGHRS and CDR2 YFSETQ. V lost 1 base and J lost 3, with 7 bases in between. This CDR3 has 14 amino acids. CDR3 nucleotides: TGCGCCAGCAGCTTGCGCTTCGACACCGGGGAGCTGTTTTTT. Its protein product is CASSLRFDTGELFF.

At least ten counts were recorded for this clone. The gene calls are TRBV5-1 and TRBJ2-1, with 15 bases fitting TRBD2. Per the germline V gene, CDR1 is SGHRS and CDR2 is YFSETQ. Germline trimming cut 4 bases from V and 7 bases from J; bases unmatched to any gene: 3. There are 15 residues in the CDR3. For the CDR3, the DNA is TGCGCCAGCAGCGGACTAGCGGGAGGGCCGAATGAGCAGTTCTTC. Translation gives CASSGLAGGPNEQFF. Filled out from reference TRBV5-1 and TRBJ2-1, the complete variable domain reads KAGVTQTPRYLIKTRGQQVTLSCSPISGHRSVSWYQQTPGQGLQFLFEYFSETQRNKGNFPGRFSGRQFSNSRSEMNVSTLELGDSALYLCASSGLAGGPNEQFFGPGTRLTVL.

This clone was recorded once. The chain couples TRBV30 to TRBJ2-5; TRBD1 matches at 9 bases. The closer fit of TRBJ2-7 to the DNA end suggests the J call may be wrong. The length of the CDR3 is 15 residues. CDR1 is GTSNPN and CDR2 is SVGIG in the germline V gene (reference sequence). CDR3 nucleotide sequence: TGTGCCTGGAGTTTAGGGGGGACAGGGAGTTACGAGCAGTACTTC. Translated, it gives CAWSLGGTGSYEQYF.

Notes on this clone: This specimen includes other DNA sequences encoding the same CDR3. The chain is built from TRBV7-2 and TRBJ1-5; possibly TRBD1 for D (5 bases). The germline CDR1 and CDR2 sequences are SGHTA and FQGNSA. The CDR3 sequence is 13 residues long. Trimming removed 3 bases from V and 4 bases from J, with 7 bases in between. The CDR3: CASSFQGNQPQHF. In nucleotides, the CDR3 is TGTGCCAGCAGCTTTCAGGGAAATCAGCCCCAGCATTTT.

This clone was seen just once. The V call is TRBV5-1, the J call TRBJ2-2; D remains unclear. The CDR3 runs to 16 residues. CDR1 and CDR2 from the germline V gene are SGHRS and YFSETQ. V was cut by 5 bases and J by 0 bases, with 14 bases left in between. The CDR3 spells CASSSLSRANTGELFF. For the CDR3, the DNA is TGCGCCAGCAGTAGCCTCAGTCGAGCGAACACCGGGGAGCTGTTTTTT.

The J gene is TRBJ1-1, the V gene TRBV6-6, with D unresolved. The CDR3 runs 12 residues. The germline gives CDR1 MNHNY, CDR2 SVGAGI (reference sequence). V shed 1 base and J shed 0 bases, with 0 bases lying between them. The CDR3 region has the DNA TGTGCCAGCAGTTACTTGAACACTGAAGCTTTCTTT. Protein sequence: CASSYLNTEAFF.

J is TRBJ1-5 and V is TRBV28, with D possibly matching TRBD1 (5 bases). The CDR3 spans 16 residues. Germline CDR1 MDHEN, CDR2 SYDVKM. V lost 5 bases and J lost 9, with 23 bases in between. CDR3 DNA: TGTGCCAGCAGTACGGGAGGCAGGGCTACCCATCGGCCCCAGCATTTT. Encoded protein: CASSTGGRATHRPQHF.

The gene calls are TRBV27 and TRBJ2-5, with a weak D call TRBD1 (6 bases). This CDR3 is 15 amino acids long. V shed 5 bases and J shed 1 base, with 14 bases lying between them. Germline V gives CDR1 MNHEY, CDR2 SMNVEV (reference sequence). This CDR3 reads CASSNQGFLQETQYF. In DNA, the CDR3 is TGTGCCAGCAGTAACCAGGGGTTCCTCCAAGAGACCCAGTACTTC.

The table lists this clone with a few counts. The junction differs from germline at one of its ends, possibly a read error. The chain employs TRBV7-7 and TRBJ2-2, with D perhaps being TRBD1 or TRBD2 (7 bases each). The CDR3 extends over 12 amino acids. Germline lookup yields CDR1 SSHAT and CDR2 FNYEAQ (reference sequence). The CDR3 protein is CASRGDYGELFF. As DNA, the CDR3 is TGTGCTAGCAGGGGGGACTACGGGGAGCTGTTTTTT.

The V call is TRBV5-4, the J call TRBJ2-3, with TRBD2 as a possible D gene (7 bases). Trimming removed 0 bases at V and 5 bases at J, with 10 bases between. This CDR3 comprises 14 residues. Germline V gene sequence: CDR1 SGHNT, CDR2 YYREEE (reference sequence). For the CDR3, the DNA is TGTGCCAGCAGCTTGGGGGGGGGCCTAGATACGCAGTATTTT. Protein: CASSLGGGLDTQYF.

The chain employs TRBV6-5 and TRBJ1-1, with D tentatively TRBD1 (5 bases). The germline V gene encodes CDR1 MNHEY and CDR2 SVGAGI. Trimming shortened V by 2 bases and J by 2 bases, and 12 bases separated the two germline ends. The CDR3 has 15 residues. The CDR3 spells CASSYRGRPNTEAFF. As DNA, the CDR3 is TGTGCCAGCAGTTACAGGGGCCGCCCAAACACTGAAGCTTTCTTT.

This chain connects TRBV28 to TRBJ2-5; D might be TRBD1 (6 bases). Trimming took 5 bases from V and 4 from J, leaving 14 bases between them. The CDR3 is 14 amino acids. From germline, CDR1 is MDHEN and CDR2 SYDVKM. The CDR3 coding sequence is TGTGCCAGCAGTGCCACAGGGACCCGAGAGACCCAGTACTTC. Its translation is CASSATGTRETQYF.

This clone is a singleton in its sample. The chain has TRBV2 and TRBJ1-1; D is uncertain. The CDR3 sequence is 14 residues long. V was trimmed by 6 bases and J by 2 bases, leaving 13 bases between them. From germline, CDR1 is SNHLY and CDR2 FYNNEI. Here the CDR3 reads CASRIGRGNTEAFF. The CDR3 region has the DNA TGTGCCAGCAGAATAGGACGGGGTAACACTGAAGCTTTCTTT.

This clone has more than one count but fewer than ten. The CDR3 reads CASNPGGSGYNEQFF. CDR3 in DNA: TGTGCCAGCAACCCAGGGGGTAGCGGGTACAATGAGCAGTTCTTC. V and J are TRBV9 and TRBJ2-1; the D gene could be TRBD1 or TRBD2 (7 bases each). CDR1 and CDR2 (germline): SGDLS, YYNGEE. The V gene lost 6 bases and the J gene lost 4 bases, with 17 bases spanning the gap. The CDR3 is 15 amino acids.

This clone has a single count. The J gene is TRBJ2-3, the V gene TRBV19; D ambiguous. Germline CDR1 LNHDA, CDR2 SQIVND (reference sequence). The CDR3 length is 15 residues. V gave up 5 bases and J gave up 1 base, with 13 bases separating them. The chain's CDR3 is CASSVTDGGTDTQYF. The CDR3 nucleotides are TGTGCCAGTAGTGTCACGGACGGAGGCACAGATACGCAGTATTTT.

This chain uses TRBV9 with TRBJ2-3, with D unresolved. The CDR3 runs 16 residues. The V gene lost 0 bases and the J gene lost 1 base, with 12 bases spanning the gap. Per the germline V gene, CDR1 is SGDLS and CDR2 is YYNGEE. The CDR3 sequence is CASSVVPNTGTDTQYF. The CDR3 coding sequence is TGTGCCAGCAGCGTAGTCCCAAACACTGGCACAGATACGCAGTATTTT. The variable domain in full, with the rest retrieved from reference TRBV9 and TRBJ2-3, is DSGVTQTPKHLITATGQRVTLRCSPRSGDLSVYWYQQSLDQGLQFLIQYYNGEERAKGNILERFSAQQFPDLHSELNLSSLELGDSALYFCASSVVPNTGTDTQYFGPGTRLTVL.

The chain couples TRBV15 to TRBJ2-1; unclear D gene. The CDR3 extends over 15 amino acids. Trimming shortened V by 0 bases and J by 3 bases, and 9 bases separated the two germline ends. Germline V gene lookup returns CDR1 LNHNV and CDR2 YYDKDF (reference sequence). DNA of the CDR3: TGTGCCACCAGCAGAGAAGGGCTAGTCTACAATGAGCAGTTCTTC. Protein sequence: CATSREGLVYNEQFF.

The CDR3 coding sequence is TGTGCCAGCAGCGTAGGGGACATGCCCTACGAGCAGTACTTC. It specifies CASSVGDMPYEQYF. V is TRBV9 and J is TRBJ2-7; D is perhaps TRBD1 (6 bases). V shed 0 bases and J shed 2 bases, with 9 bases lying between them. Germline-derived CDR1 and CDR2 are SGDLS and YYNGEE. CDR3 length: 14 amino acids.

CDR3 amino acids: CAWSGIPGLALGNEQFF. The CDR3 DNA reads TGTGCCTGGAGTGGAATCCCGGGACTAGCGCTGGGGAATGAGCAGTTCTTC. The chain carries TRBV30 and TRBJ2-1; TRBD2 aligns across 10 bases. V lost 1 base to trimming and J lost 7 bases; unmatched junction nucleotides: 13. CDR3 size: 17 residues. CDR1 is GTSNPN, CDR2 SVGIG, per germline (reference sequence).

This clone appeared a few times. The V and J genes are TRBV11-2 and TRBJ2-7; tentatively, D is TRBD2 (6 bases). The CDR3 is 15 amino acids. Between the trimmed V and J ends, which lost 5 bases and 0 bases, there was a span of 14 bases. Per the germline V gene, CDR1 is SGHAT and CDR2 is FQNNGV. CDR3 coding DNA: TGTGCCAGCAGCAATGGCCGGGGGAGCTCCTACGAGCAGTACTTC. It yields the protein CASSNGRGSSYEQYF.

The gene calls are TRBV5-1 and TRBJ2-1; perhaps TRBD2 as D (5 bases). The CDR3 runs to 13 residues. CDR1 is SGHRS, CDR2 YFSETQ, per germline. The V gene lost 0 bases and the J gene lost 10 bases, with 11 bases spanning the gap. CDR3 nucleotides: TGCGCCAGCAGCTTGGGACTACCAACCGAGCAGTTCTTC. It specifies CASSLGLPTEQFF. The variable domain in full, completed from reference TRBV5-1 and TRBJ2-1, reads KAGVTQTPRYLIKTRGQQVTLSCSPISGHRSVSWYQQTPGQGLQFLFEYFSETQRNKGNFPGRFSGRQFSNSRSEMNVSTLELGDSALYLCASSLGLPTEQFFGPGTRLTVL.

The rearrangement links TRBV6-1 to TRBJ2-7; D gene unclear. The germline V gene encodes CDR1 MNHNS and CDR2 SASEGT. Trimming took 7 bases from V and 2 from J, leaving 9 bases between them. The CDR3 totals 12 residues. Here the CDR3 DNA reads TGTGCCAGCACCTTGGCCGCCTACGAGCAGTACTTC. Translation: CASTLAAYEQYF.

The chain joins TRBV9 to TRBJ1-2; 11 nucleotides line up with TRBD1. J gave up 7 bases and V 3 bases, and 8 bases lay outside the gene matches. This CDR3 has 15 residues. Germline V gives CDR1 SGDLS, CDR2 YYNGEE. The CDR3 bases are TGTGCCAGCAGCGACTCCGGACAGGGGGCGCTTGGCTACACCTTC. Protein product: CASSDSGQGALGYTF.

The chain recombines TRBV2 with TRBJ2-7; D remains ambiguous. V dropped 8 bases and J dropped 3 bases, with 14 bases sitting between them. There are 13 residues in the CDR3. CDR1 and CDR2 from the germline V gene are SNHLY and FYNNEI. In DNA, the CDR3 is TGTGCCAGCGGGAAGGACGGATACTACGAGCAGTACTTC. It codes for CASGKDGYYEQYF.

This clone was observed once. The chain carries TRBV18 and TRBJ2-5; D possibly uses TRBD1 or TRBD2 (6 bases each). The germline V and J ends were trimmed by 1 base and 5 bases, with 17 bases remaining between them. Looked up from germline, CDR1 is KGHSH and CDR2 is LQKENI. CDR3 size: 16 residues. CDR3 sequence: CASSPRGGGGAETQYF. DNA of the CDR3: TGTGCCAGCTCACCACGGGGCGGAGGGGGAGCTGAGACCCAGTACTTC.